The 12 T cell receptor beta chains presented below share a single source sample, sequenced in a study of T-cell memory formation after mild COVID-19. One entry per CDR3 protein results from TCRdb running MiXCR on the 5' RACE reads. The sample includes about 110,000 distinct CDR3 sequences, around an eighth of them seen just once. The sample comprised PBMCs or a T cell subset sorted from them (not recorded which). The receptors come from an adult woman who had mild COVID-19 (a few samples of this study predate the infection). Cell type and time point are not known.

This chain joins TRBV18 and TRBJ2-3, with 8 nucleotides matching TRBD1. V trimming: 0 bases; J trimming: 3 bases; junction bases outside the gene matches: 5. The germline gives CDR1 KGHSH, CDR2 LQKENI. The length of the CDR3 is 16 residues. The CDR3 region has the DNA TGTGCCAGCTCACCACCAGGACAGGGACCTACAGATACGCAGTATTTT. Its protein is CASSPPGQGPTDTQYF.

This clonotype was observed a handful of times. The chain recombines TRBV7-8 with TRBJ2-7; 9 bases match TRBD2. The ends lost 1 base at V and 4 bases at J; junction bases unmatched: 5. From germline, CDR1 is SGHVS and CDR2 FQNEAQ. The CDR3 is 15 residues long. CDR3 nucleotides: TGTGCCAGCAGCTTAGGACTAGCGGCGGGGTACGAGCAGTACTTC. This gives the protein CASSLGLAAGYEQYF.

This clonotype was found a few times. The chain combines TRBV29-1 with TRBJ1-2, with D hard to call. Per germline, CDR1 SQVTM and CDR2 ANQGSEA. The CDR3 runs to 13 residues. V was clipped by 5 bases and J by 1 base, with 11 bases between them. CDR3 sequence: CSVLGADNYGYTF. CDR3 nucleotides: TGCAGCGTTTTAGGTGCGGATAACTATGGCTACACCTTC.

The V call is TRBV7-6, the J call TRBJ2-5; 11 positions agree with TRBD2. V lost 0 bases to trimming and J lost 4 bases; unmatched junction nucleotides: 4. The CDR3 is 16 residues long. Germline values: CDR1 SGHVS, CDR2 FNYEAQ. The CDR3 region is CASSLAVAGGRETQYF. CDR3 in DNA: TGTGCCAGCAGCTTAGCGGTAGCGGGAGGGAGAGAGACCCAGTACTTC.

This clonotype was counted only a few times. The genes are TRBV12-3 or TRBV12-4 and TRBJ1-2; no definite D call. Trimming shortened V by 1 base and J by 7 bases, and 16 bases separated the two germline ends. This CDR3 contains 15 residues. CDR3 sequence reads: CASSLGARRVFGYTF. For the CDR3, the DNA is TGTGCCAGCAGTTTAGGTGCCCGACGGGTCTTTGGCTACACCTTC.

This clonotype was detected only a few times. The chain couples TRBV12-3 or TRBV12-4 to TRBJ2-7; D ambiguous. The CDR3 has 14 residues. V lost 6 bases and J lost 2, with 14 bases in between. CDR3 in amino acids: CASSPVERAYEQYF. DNA of the CDR3: TGTGCCAGCAGCCCTGTTGAGCGAGCCTACGAGCAGTACTTC.

The sample holds many counts of this clonotype. V and J are TRBV5-1 and TRBJ2-7; D is undetermined. Germline assignment: CDR1 SGHRS and CDR2 YFSETQ. V shed 0 bases and J shed 1 base, with 8 bases lying between them. There are 14 residues in the CDR3. The CDR3 spells CASSLAGPSYEQYF. In DNA, the CDR3 is TGCGCCAGCAGCTTGGCAGGCCCGTCCTACGAGCAGTACTTC.

The chain joins TRBV29-1 to TRBJ1-2, with a possible D match to TRBD1 (5 bases). The germline V and J ends were trimmed by 3 bases and 1 base, with 9 bases remaining between them. CDR3 length: 13 amino acids. Germline V gives CDR1 SQVTM, CDR2 ANQGSEA. DNA of the CDR3: TGCAGCGTTGAGGGCAGGGATAACTATGGCTACACCTTC. This codes for CSVEGRDNYGYTF.

The chain uses TRBV6-5 and TRBJ2-1, with 9 positions matching TRBD1. After removal of 5 bases from V and 8 bases from J, the junction contained 10 bases not matched to a gene. The CDR3 spans 15 residues. Germline lookup yields CDR1 MNHEY and CDR2 SVGAGI. The CDR3 reads CASSLPGQGRHEQFF. CDR3 bases: TGTGCCAGCAGTCTTCCGGGACAGGGCCGTCATGAGCAGTTCTTC.

This clonotype was detected many times. The CDR3 DNA reads as TGTGCCAGCAGCTCGCGGACTAGCGGGGTATTAGATACGCAGTATTTT. It specifies CASSSRTSGVLDTQYF. The chain uses TRBV11-2 and TRBJ2-3; 12 nucleotides match TRBD2. The V gene end was trimmed by 4 bases and the J gene end by 5 bases; junction bases not matched to a gene: 7. Germline V gene data show CDR1 as SGHAT and CDR2 as FQNNGV. This CDR3 comprises 16 residues.

V and J are TRBV29-1 and TRBJ1-2, with 7 bases fitting TRBD1. Germline trimming cut 5 bases from V and 7 bases from J; bases unmatched to any gene: 1. The CDR3 contains 10 residues. CDR1 is SQVTM and CDR2 is ANQGSEA in the germline V gene. Written as DNA, the CDR3 is TGCAGCGTTTGGGACAGTGGCTACACCTTC. Translating gives CSVWDSGYTF.

This sequence joins TRBV27 and TRBJ2-7; 7 nucleotides align to TRBD2. Germline V lookup: CDR1 MNHEY, CDR2 SMNVEV (reference sequence). The CDR3 length is 14 residues. After removal of 3 bases from V and 4 bases from J, the junction contained 6 bases not matched to a gene. In DNA form, the CDR3 reads TGTGCCAGCAGTTTTGCGGGAGTTGAGTACGAGCAGTACTTC. Translating it yields CASSFAGVEYEQYF.